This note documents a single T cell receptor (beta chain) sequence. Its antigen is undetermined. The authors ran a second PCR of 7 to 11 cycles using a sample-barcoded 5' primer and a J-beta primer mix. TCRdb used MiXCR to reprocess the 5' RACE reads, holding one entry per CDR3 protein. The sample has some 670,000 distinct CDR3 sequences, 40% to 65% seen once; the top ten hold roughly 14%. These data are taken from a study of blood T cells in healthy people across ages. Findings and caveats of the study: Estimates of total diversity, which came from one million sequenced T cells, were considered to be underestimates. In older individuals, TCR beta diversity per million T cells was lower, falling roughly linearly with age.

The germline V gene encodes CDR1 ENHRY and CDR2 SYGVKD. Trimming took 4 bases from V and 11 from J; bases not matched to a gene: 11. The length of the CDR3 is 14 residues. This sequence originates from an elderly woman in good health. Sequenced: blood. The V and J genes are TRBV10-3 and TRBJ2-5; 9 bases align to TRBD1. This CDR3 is CAISAGQGYKEQYF. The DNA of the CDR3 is TGTGCCATCAGTGCCGGACAGGGGTACAAAGAGCAGTACTTC.